This T cell receptor beta chain comes out of a study of T cell repertoires in cytomegalovirus infection. Background on the study: Signatures in public TCR beta sequences pointed to both CMV infection and matching HLA type.

Study outcomes and limitations: CMV carriers with the relevant HLA were identified by cumulative public TCR beta family frequency.

TCRdb re-called the reads through MiXCR, storing one row per CDR3 protein. The repertoire has about 350,000 distinct CDR3 sequences, roughly 34% of them found once; the top ten carry around an eighth. Comments on this clonotype: Antigen: not known.

This CDR3 region has 15 residues. Trimming left V 2 bases short and J 0 bases short, with 9 bases between. Per the germline V gene, CDR1 is SGHRS and CDR2 is YFSETQ. The receptor comes from a human donor in good health (CMV status not recorded). Some clones in this sample may be carry-over from other donors' samples. The V and J genes are TRBV5-1 and TRBJ2-1; D remains ambiguous. The source was cultured PBMCs, collected from culture after CMV antigen stimulation. CDR3 residues: CASSFTADSYNEQFF. CDR3 nucleotide sequence: TGCGCCAGCAGCTTTACGGCTGACTCCTACAATGAGCAGTTCTTC.